This T cell receptor beta chain was captured in a study of cytomegalovirus exposure and HLA in healthy donors. The V and J ends lost 7 bases and 0 bases respectively, with 21 bases between them. The CDR3 runs to 17 residues. Germline V gene sequence: CDR1 MDHEN, CDR2 SYDVKM. The PCR had 60 Vbeta and 13 Jbeta primers. TCRdb's table, derived via immunoSEQ multiplex PCR, lists solely in-frame clones and lacks some. Of approximately 120,000 clones in the sample, around three quarters were seen once. The rearrangement links TRBV28 to TRBJ1-1; a possible D gene is TRBD1 (6 bases). The sequencing input was PBMCs. The source is a female donor in good health and CMV-seronegative. CDR3 amino acids: CASMGWGRDRMNTEAFF. CDR3 in DNA: TGTGCCAGCATGGGGTGGGGGCGCGATCGGATGAACACTGAAGCTTTCTTT. Full variable domain (rest looked up from reference TRBV28 and TRBJ1-1): DVKVTQSSRYLVKRTGEKVFLECVQDMDHENMFWYRQDPGLGLRLIYFSYDVKMKEKGDIPEGYSVSREKKERFSLILESASTNQTSMYLCASMGWGRDRMNTEAFFGQGTRLTVV.